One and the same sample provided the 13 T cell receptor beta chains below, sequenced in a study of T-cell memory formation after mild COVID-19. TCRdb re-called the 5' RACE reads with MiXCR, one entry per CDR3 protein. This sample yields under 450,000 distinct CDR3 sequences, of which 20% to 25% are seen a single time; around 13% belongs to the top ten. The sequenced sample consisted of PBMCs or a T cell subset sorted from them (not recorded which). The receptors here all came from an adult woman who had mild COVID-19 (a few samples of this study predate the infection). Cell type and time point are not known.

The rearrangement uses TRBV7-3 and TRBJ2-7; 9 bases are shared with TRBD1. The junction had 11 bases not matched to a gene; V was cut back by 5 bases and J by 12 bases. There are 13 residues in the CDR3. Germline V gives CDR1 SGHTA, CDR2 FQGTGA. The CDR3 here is CASSPGQGMGTYF. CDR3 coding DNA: TGTGCCAGCAGCCCTGGACAGGGGATGGGAACGTACTTC.

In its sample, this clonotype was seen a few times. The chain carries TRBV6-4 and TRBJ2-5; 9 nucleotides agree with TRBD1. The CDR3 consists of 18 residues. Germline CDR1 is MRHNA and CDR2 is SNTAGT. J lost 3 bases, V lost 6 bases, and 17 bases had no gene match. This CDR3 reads CASRGNRGPVLSEETQYF. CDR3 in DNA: TGTGCCAGCAGAGGAAACAGGGGGCCGGTCCTGAGCGAAGAGACCCAGTACTTC.

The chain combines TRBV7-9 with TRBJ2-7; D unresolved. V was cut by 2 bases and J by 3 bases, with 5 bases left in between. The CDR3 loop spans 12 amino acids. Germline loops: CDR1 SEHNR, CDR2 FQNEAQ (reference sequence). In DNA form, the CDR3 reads TGTGCCAGCAGCTTAAGGGACTACGAGCAGTACTTC. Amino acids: CASSLRDYEQYF. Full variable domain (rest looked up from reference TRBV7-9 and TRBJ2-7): DTGVSQNPRHKITKRGQNVTFRCDPISEHNRLYWYRQTLGQGPEFLTYFQNEAQLEKSRLLSDRFSAERPKGSFSTLEIQRTEQGDSAMYLCASSLRDYEQYFGPGTRLTVT.

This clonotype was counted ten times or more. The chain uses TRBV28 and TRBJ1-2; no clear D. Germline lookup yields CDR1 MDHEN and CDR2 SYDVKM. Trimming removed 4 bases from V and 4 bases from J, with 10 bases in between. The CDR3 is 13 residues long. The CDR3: CASSSHMGYGYTF. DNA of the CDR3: TGTGCCAGCAGTTCCCATATGGGCTATGGCTACACCTTC.

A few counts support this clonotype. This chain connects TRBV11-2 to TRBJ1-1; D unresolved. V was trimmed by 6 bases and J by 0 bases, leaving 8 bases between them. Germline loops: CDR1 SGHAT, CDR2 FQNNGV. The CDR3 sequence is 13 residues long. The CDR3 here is CASSDSMNTEAFF. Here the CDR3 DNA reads TGTGCCAGCAGTGATTCGATGAACACTGAAGCTTTCTTT.

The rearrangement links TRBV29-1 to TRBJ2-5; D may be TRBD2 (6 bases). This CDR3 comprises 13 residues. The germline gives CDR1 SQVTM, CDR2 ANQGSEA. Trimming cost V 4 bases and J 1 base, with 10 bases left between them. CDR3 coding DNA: TGCAGCGTTGGGGCGGGACTCCAAGAGACCCAGTACTTC. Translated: CSVGAGLQETQYF. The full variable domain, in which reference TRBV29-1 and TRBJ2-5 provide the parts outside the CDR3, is SAVISQKPSRDICQRGTSLTIQCQVDSQVTMMFWYRQQPGQSLTLIATANQGSEATYESGFVIDKFPISRPNLTFSTLTVSNMSPEDSSIYLCSVGAGLQETQYFGPGTRLLVL.

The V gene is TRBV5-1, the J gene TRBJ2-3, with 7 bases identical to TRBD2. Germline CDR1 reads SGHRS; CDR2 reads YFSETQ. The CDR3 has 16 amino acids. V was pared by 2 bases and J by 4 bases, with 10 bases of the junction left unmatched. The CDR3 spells CASSFAGARGADTQYF. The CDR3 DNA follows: TGCGCCAGCAGCTTTGCGGGAGCGCGAGGGGCAGATACGCAGTATTTT. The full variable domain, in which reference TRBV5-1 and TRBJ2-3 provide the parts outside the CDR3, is KAGVTQTPRYLIKTRGQQVTLSCSPISGHRSVSWYQQTPGQGLQFLFEYFSETQRNKGNFPGRFSGRQFSNSRSEMNVSTLELGDSALYLCASSFAGARGADTQYFGPGTRLTVL.

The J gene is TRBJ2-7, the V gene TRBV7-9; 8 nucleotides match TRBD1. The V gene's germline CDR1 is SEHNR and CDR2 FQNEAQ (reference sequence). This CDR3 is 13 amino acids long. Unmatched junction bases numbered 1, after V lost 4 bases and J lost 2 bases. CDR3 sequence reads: CASSYRGAYEQYF. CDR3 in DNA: TGTGCCAGCAGCTACAGGGGGGCCTACGAGCAGTACTTC. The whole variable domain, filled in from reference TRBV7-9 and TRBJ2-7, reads DTGVSQNPRHKITKRGQNVTFRCDPISEHNRLYWYRQTLGQGPEFLTYFQNEAQLEKSRLLSDRFSAERPKGSFSTLEIQRTEQGDSAMYLCASSYRGAYEQYFGPGTRLTVT.

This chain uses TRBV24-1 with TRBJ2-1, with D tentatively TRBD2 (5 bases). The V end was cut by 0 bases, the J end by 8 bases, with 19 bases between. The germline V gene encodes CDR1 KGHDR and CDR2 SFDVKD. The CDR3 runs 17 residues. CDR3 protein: CATSDLGIRGSLDEQFF. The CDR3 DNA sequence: TGTGCCACCAGTGATTTGGGCATTCGGGGTTCATTGGATGAGCAGTTCTTC.

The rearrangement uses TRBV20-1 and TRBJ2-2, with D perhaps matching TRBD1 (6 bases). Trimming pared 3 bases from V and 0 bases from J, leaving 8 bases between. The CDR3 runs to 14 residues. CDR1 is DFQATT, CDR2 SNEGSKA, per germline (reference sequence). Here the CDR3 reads CSARTGPNTGELFF. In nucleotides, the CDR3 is TGCAGTGCTAGGACAGGACCGAACACCGGGGAGCTGTTTTTT.

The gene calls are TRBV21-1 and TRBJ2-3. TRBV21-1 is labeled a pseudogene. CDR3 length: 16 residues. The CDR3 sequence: CASSRPLANRTDTQYF. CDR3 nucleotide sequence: TGTGCCAGCAGCAGACCGCTAGCGAACCGCACAGATACGCAGTATTTT.

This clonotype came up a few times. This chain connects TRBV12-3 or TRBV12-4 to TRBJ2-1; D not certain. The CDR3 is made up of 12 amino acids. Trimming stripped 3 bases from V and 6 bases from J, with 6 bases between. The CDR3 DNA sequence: TGTGCCAGCAGTTTTTGGGGCAATGAGCAGTTCTTC. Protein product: CASSFWGNEQFF.

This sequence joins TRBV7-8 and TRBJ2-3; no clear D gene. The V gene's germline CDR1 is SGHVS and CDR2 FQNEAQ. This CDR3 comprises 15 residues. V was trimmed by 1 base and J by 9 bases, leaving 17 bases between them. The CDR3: CASSLDARLGQTQYF. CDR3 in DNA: TGTGCCAGCAGCTTAGATGCCCGCCTAGGGCAAACGCAGTATTTT.